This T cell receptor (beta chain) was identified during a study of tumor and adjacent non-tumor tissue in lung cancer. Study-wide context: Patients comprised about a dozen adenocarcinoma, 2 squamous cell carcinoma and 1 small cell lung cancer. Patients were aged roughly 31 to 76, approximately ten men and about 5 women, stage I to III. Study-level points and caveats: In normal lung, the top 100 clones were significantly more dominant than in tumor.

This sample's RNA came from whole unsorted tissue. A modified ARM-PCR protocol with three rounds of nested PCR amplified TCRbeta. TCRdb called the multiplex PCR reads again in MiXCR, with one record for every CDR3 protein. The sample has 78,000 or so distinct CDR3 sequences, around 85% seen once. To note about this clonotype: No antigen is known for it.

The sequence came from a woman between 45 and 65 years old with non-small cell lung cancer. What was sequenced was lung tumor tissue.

This chain's CDR3 is CVSSPSLLVGELFF. As DNA, the CDR3 is TGTGTGAGCAGTCCGAGCCTCCTGGTCGGGGAGCTGTTTTTT. The rearrangement joins TRBV6-6 to TRBJ2-2; D gene unclear. The germline V gene has CDR1 MNHNY and CDR2 SVGAGI (reference sequence). This CDR3 region has 14 residues.